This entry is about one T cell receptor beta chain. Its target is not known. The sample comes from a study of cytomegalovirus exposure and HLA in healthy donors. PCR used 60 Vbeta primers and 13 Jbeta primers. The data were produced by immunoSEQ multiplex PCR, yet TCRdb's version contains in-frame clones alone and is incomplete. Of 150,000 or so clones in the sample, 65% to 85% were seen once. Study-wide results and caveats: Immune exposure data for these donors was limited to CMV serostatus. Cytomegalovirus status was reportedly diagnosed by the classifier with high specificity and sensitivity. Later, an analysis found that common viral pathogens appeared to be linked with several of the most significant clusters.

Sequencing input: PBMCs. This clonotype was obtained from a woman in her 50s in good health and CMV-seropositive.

The CDR3 is CASSLTGQGDDARGFF. The CDR3, as DNA: TGTGCCAGCAGCTTGACGGGACAGGGGGACGACGCCCGGGGTTTCTTT. This sequence joins TRBV5-4 and TRBJ1-1; 11 nucleotides match TRBD1. Germline V CDR1 and CDR2: SGHNT, YYREEE (reference sequence). V lost 1 base to trimming and J lost 13 bases; unmatched junction nucleotides: 15. CDR3 size: 16 residues.